This paragraph covers one T cell receptor (beta chain) sequence. As yet, its antigen is unknown. The entry originates in a study of T-cell reconstitution after alpha-beta-depleted transplantation in children. Overall study results and limits: Some patients' high day-60 TCRbeta diversity was attributed to recipient cells surviving conditioning. Expanded graft clones numbering several hundred reportedly gave rise to alpha-beta T cells about two months after transplant. From newly produced T cells came most of the T-cell counts and diversity one year after transplant.

This sample's TCRbeta library carried unique molecular identifier barcodes. TCRdb reprocessed the PCR reads with MiXCR, giving one entry per CDR3 protein. Among some 830,000 distinct CDR3 sequences listed, about 15% were seen once. The input for sequencing was PBMCs, mostly from graft donor cells, taken 360 days after TCRalphabeta/CD19-depleted stem cell transplant. This clonotype was sampled from a male patient between 10 and 17 years old who had a stem cell transplant for acute lymphoblastic leukemia, so the T cells may come from the graft donor.

CDR3 loop: CSAWHNYGNIQYF. The CDR3 nucleotides are TGCAGTGCCTGGCATAATTATGGAAACATTCAGTACTTC. The V call is TRBV20-1, the J call TRBJ2-4, with D unresolved. The length of the CDR3 is 13 residues. Germline V CDR1 and CDR2: DFQATT, SNEGSKA (reference sequence). Trimming pared 6 bases from V and 6 bases from J, leaving 15 bases between.